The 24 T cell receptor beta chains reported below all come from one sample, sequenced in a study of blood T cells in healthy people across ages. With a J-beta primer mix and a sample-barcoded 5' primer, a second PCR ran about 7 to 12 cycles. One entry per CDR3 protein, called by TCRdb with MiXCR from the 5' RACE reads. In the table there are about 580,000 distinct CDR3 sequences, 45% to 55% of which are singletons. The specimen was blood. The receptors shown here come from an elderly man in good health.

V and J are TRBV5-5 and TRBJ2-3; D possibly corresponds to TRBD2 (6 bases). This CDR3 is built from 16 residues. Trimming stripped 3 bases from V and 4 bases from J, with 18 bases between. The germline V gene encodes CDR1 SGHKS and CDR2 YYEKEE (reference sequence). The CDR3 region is CASSSDIGGVADTQYF. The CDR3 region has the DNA TGTGCCAGCAGCTCGGATATTGGAGGGGTTGCAGATACGCAGTATTTT.

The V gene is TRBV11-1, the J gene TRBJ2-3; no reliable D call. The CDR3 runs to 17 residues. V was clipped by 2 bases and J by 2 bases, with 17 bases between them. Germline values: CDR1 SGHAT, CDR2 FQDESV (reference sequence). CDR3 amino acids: CASSLTRPPTNTDTQYF. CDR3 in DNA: TGTGCCAGCAGCTTAACCCGACCACCTACTAACACAGATACGCAGTATTTT.

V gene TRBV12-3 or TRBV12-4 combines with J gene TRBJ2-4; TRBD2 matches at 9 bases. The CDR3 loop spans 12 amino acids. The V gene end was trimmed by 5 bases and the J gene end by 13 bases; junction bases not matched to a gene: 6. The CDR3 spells CASSPPSGVQYF. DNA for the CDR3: TGTGCCAGCAGTCCACCTAGCGGGGTCCAGTACTTC.

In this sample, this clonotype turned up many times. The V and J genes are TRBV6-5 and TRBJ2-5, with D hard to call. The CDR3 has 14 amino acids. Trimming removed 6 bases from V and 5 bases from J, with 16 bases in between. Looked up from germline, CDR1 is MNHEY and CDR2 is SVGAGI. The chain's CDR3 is CASSRSWGSETQYF. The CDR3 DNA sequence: TGTGCCAGCAGCCGGTCTTGGGGTTCGGAGACCCAGTACTTC.

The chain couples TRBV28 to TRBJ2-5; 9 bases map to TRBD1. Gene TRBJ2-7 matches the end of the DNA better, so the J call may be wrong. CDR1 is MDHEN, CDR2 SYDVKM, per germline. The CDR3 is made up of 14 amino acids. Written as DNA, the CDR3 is TGTGCCAGCAGTTCGTGGGACAGGGTTCACGAGCAGTACTTC. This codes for CASSSWDRVHEQYF.

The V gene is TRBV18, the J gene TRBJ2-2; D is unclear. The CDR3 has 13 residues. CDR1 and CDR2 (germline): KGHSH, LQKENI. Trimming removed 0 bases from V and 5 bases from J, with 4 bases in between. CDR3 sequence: CASSPPWTGELFF. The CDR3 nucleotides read TGTGCCAGCTCACCACCCTGGACCGGGGAGCTGTTTTTT.

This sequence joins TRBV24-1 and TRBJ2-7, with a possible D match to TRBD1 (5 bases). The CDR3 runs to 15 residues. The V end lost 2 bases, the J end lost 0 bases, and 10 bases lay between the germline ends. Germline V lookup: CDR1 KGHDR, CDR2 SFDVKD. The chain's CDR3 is CATSDSSQGSYEQYF. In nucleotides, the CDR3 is TGTGCCACCAGTGATTCGTCGCAGGGCTCCTACGAGCAGTACTTC.

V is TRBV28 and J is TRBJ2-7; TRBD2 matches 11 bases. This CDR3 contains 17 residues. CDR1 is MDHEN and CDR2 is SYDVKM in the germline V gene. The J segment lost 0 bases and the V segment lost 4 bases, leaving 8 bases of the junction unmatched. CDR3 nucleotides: TGTGCCAGCAGTTCTCCGGGACTAGCGGACTTCTCCTACGAGCAGTACTTC. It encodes CASSSPGLADFSYEQYF. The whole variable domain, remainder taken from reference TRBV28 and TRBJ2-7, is DVKVTQSSRYLVKRTGEKVFLECVQDMDHENMFWYRQDPGLGLRLIYFSYDVKMKEKGDIPEGYSVSREKKERFSLILESASTNQTSMYLCASSSPGLADFSYEQYFGPGTRLTVT.

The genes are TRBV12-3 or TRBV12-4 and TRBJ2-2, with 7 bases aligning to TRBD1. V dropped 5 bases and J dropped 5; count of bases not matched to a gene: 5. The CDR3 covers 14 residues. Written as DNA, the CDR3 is TGTGCCAGCAGTATGGGACAGCAAACCGGGGAGCTGTTTTTT. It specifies CASSMGQQTGELFF.

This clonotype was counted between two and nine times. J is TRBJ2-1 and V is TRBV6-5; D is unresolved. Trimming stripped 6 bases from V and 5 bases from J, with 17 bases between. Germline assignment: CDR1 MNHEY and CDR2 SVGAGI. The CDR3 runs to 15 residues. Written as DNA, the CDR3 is TGTGCCAGCAGACGAGGCTGGTCAGGTCACAATGAGCAGTTCTTC. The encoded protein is CASRRGWSGHNEQFF.

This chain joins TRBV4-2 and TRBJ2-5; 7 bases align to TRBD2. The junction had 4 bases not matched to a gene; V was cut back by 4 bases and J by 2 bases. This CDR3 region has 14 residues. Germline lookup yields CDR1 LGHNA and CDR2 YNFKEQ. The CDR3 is CASSRTAGQETQYF. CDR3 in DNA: TGTGCCAGCAGCCGTACAGCGGGGCAAGAGACCCAGTACTTC.

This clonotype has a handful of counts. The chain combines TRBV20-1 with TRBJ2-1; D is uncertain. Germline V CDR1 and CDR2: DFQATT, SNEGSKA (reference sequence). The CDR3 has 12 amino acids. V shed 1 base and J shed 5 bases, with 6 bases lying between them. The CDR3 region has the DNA TGCAGTGCTAGAGTTCTGAACAATGAGCAGTTCTTC. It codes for CSARVLNNEQFF.

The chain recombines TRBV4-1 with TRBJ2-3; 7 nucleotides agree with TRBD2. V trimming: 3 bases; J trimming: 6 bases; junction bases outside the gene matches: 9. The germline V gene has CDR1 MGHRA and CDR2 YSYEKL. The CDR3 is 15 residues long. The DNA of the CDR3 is TGCGCCAGCAGCCACCTAGCGGAGGCCGCGGATACGCAGTATTTT. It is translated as CASSHLAEAADTQYF.

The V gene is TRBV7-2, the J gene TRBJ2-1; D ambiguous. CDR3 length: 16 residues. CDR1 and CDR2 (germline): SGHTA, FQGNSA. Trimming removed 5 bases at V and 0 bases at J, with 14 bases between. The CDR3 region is CASSPSRWGSYNEQFF. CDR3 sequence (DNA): TGTGCCAGCAGCCCCAGTAGGTGGGGCTCCTACAATGAGCAGTTCTTC.

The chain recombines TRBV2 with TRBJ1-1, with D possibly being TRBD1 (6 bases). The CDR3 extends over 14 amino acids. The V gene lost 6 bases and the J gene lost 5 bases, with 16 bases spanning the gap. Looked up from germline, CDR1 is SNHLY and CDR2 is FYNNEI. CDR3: CASRMEGGGTEAFF. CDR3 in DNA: TGTGCCAGCAGGATGGAGGGGGGAGGGACTGAAGCTTTCTTT.

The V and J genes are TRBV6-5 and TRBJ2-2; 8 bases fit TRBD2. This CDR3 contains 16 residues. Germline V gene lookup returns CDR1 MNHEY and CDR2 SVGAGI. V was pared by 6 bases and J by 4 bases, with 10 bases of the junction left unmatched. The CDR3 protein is CASSPSGSWSTGELFF. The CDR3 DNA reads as TGTGCCAGCAGCCCCAGCGGGAGTTGGTCCACCGGGGAGCTGTTTTTT.

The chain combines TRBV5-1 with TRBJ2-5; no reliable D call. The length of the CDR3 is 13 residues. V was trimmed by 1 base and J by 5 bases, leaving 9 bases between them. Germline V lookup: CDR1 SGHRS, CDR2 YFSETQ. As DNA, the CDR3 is TGCGCCAGCAGCTTGAGGCCCGGGGAGACCCAGTACTTC. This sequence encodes CASSLRPGETQYF. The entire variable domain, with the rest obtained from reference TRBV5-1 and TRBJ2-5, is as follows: KAGVTQTPRYLIKTRGQQVTLSCSPISGHRSVSWYQQTPGQGLQFLFEYFSETQRNKGNFPGRFSGRQFSNSRSEMNVSTLELGDSALYLCASSLRPGETQYFGPGTRLLVL.

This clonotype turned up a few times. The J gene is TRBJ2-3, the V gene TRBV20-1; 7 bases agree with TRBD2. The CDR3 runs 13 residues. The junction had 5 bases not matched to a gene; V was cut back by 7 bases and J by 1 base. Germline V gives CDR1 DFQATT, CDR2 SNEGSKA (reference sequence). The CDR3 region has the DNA TGCAGTGTTCGGGGGGTAGGCACAGATACGCAGTATTTT. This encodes CSVRGVGTDTQYF.

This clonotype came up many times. CDR3 DNA sequence: TGTGCCAGCAGTACCAGGGGAGTCGGGGAGCTGTTTTTT. This codes for CASSTRGVGELFF. This sequence joins TRBV28 and TRBJ2-2, with D perhaps TRBD1 (6 bases). The length of the CDR3 is 13 residues. CDR1 MDHEN and CDR2 SYDVKM come from the germline V gene. Between the trimmed V and J ends, which lost 5 bases and 7 bases, there was a span of 11 bases. The whole variable domain, remainder taken from reference TRBV28 and TRBJ2-2, is DVKVTQSSRYLVKRTGEKVFLECVQDMDHENMFWYRQDPGLGLRLIYFSYDVKMKEKGDIPEGYSVSREKKERFSLILESASTNQTSMYLCASSTRGVGELFFGEGSRLTVL.

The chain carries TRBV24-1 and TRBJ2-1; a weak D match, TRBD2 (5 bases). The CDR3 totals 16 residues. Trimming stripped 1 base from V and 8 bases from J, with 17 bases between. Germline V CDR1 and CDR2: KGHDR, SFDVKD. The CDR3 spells CATSDLGSRGVDEQFF. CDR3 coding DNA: TGTGCCACCAGTGATTTAGGGAGCCGGGGTGTCGATGAGCAGTTCTTC.

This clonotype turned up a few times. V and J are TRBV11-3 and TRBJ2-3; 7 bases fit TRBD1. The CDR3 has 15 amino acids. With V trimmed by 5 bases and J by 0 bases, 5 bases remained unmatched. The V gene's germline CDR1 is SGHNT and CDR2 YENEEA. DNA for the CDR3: TGTGCCAGCAGCCTAGGGACAGCAAGCACAGATACGCAGTATTTT. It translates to CASSLGTASTDTQYF.

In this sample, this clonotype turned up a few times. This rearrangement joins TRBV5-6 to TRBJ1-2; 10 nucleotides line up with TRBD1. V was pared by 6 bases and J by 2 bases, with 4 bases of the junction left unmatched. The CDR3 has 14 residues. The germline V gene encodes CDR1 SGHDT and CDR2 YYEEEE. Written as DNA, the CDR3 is TGTGCCAGCACCGACAGGGGGCTGAACTATGGCTACACCTTC. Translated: CASTDRGLNYGYTF.

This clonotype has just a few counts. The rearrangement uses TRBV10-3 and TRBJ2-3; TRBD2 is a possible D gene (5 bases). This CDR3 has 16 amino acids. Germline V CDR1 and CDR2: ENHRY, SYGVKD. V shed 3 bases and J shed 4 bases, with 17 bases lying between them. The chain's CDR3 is CAISDPGLAVADTQYF. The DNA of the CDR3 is TGTGCCATCAGTGATCCCGGGCTAGCTGTAGCAGATACGCAGTATTTT.

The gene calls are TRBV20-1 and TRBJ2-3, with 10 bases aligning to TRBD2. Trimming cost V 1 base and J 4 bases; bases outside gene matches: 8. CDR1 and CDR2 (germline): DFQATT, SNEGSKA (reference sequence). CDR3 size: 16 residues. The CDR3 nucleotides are TGCAGTGCTAGAGGAAGCGGGAGGGCAGGCCCAGATACGCAGTATTTT. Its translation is CSARGSGRAGPDTQYF.